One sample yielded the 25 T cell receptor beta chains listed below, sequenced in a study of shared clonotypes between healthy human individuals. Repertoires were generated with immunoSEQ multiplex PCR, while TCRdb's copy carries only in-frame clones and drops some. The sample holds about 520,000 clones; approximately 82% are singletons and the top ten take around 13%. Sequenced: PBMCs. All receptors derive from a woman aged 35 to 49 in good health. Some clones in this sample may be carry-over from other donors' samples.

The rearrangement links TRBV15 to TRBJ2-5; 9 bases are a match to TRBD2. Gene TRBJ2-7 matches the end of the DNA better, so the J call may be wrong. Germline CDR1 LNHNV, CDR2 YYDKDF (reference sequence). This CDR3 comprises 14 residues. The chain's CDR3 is CATSLGREGNEQYF. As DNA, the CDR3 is TGTGCCACCAGCCTGGGGCGGGAGGGCAACGAGCAGTACTTC.

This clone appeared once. CDR3 region: CASSLDWDFSEAFF. CDR3 bases: TGTGCCAGCAGCTTGGATTGGGATTTCAGTGAAGCTTTCTTT. This rearrangement joins TRBV5-5 to TRBJ1-1; D gene uncertain. The germline V gene has CDR1 SGHKS and CDR2 YYEKEE (reference sequence). V dropped 0 bases and J dropped 7 bases, with 13 bases sitting between them. The CDR3 has 14 amino acids.

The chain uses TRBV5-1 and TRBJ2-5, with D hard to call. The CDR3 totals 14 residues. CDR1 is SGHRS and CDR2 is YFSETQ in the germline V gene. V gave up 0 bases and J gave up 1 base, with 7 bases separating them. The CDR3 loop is CASSLALIQETQYF. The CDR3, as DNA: TGCGCCAGCAGCTTGGCCCTAATCCAAGAGACCCAGTACTTC.

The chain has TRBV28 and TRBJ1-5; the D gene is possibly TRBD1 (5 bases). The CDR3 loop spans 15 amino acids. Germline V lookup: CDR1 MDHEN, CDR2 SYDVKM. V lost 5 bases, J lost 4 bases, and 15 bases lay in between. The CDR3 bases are TGTGCCAGCAGTCCGGCCGTGGGGCCTAATCAGCCCCAGCATTTT. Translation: CASSPAVGPNQPQHF.

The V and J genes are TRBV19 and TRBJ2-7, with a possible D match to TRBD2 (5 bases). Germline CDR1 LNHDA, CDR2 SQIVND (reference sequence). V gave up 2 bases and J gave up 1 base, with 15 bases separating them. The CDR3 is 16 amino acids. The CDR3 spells CASSIRGHPGSYEQYF. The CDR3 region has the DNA TGTGCCAGTAGTATACGAGGGCACCCGGGGTCCTACGAGCAGTACTTC.

The DNA of the CDR3 is TGCGCCAGCAGCTTGGTTGATCTGAACACTGAAGCTTTCTTT. Amino acid sequence: CASSLVDLNTEAFF. This chain joins TRBV5-1 and TRBJ1-1; D call uncertain. Germline assignment: CDR1 SGHRS and CDR2 YFSETQ. The CDR3 is 14 amino acids. The V gene lost 0 bases and the J gene lost 0 bases, with 6 bases spanning the gap.

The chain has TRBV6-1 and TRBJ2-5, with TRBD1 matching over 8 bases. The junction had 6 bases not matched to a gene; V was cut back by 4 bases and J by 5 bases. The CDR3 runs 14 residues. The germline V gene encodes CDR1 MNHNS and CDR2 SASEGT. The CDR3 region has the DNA TGTGCCAGCAGTGGGGACAGGTGGGGGGAGACCCAGTACTTC. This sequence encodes CASSGDRWGETQYF.

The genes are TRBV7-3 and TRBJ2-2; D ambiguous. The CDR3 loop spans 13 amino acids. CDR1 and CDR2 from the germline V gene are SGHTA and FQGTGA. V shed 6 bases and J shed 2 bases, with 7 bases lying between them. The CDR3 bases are TGTGCCAGCAGACCGAGAAACACCGGGGAGCTGTTTTTT. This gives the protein CASRPRNTGELFF. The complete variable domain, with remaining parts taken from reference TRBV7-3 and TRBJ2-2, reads GAGVSQTPSNKVTEKGKYVELRCDPISGHTALYWYRQSLGQGPEFLIYFQGTGAADDSGLPNDRFFAVRPEGSVSTLKIQRTERGDSAVYLCASRPRNTGELFFGEGSRLTVL.

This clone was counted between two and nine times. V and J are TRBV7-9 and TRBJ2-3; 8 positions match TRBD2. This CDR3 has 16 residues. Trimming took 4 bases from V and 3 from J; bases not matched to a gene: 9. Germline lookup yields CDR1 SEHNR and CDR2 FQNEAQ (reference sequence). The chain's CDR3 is CASSSLAGTGTDTQYF. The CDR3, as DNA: TGTGCCAGCAGCTCCTTAGCGGGAACTGGGACAGATACGCAGTATTTT.

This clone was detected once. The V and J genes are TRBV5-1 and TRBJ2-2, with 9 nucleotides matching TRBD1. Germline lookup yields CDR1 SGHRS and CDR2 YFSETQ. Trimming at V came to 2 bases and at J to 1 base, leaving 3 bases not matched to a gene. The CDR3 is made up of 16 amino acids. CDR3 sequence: CASSFVGQGNTGELFF. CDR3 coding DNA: TGCGCCAGCAGCTTTGTGGGACAGGGGAACACCGGGGAGCTGTTTTTT.

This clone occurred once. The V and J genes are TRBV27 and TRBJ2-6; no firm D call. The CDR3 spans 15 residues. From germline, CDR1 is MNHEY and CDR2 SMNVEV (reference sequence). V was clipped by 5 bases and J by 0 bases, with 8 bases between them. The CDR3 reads CASSPPYSGANVLTF. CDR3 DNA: TGTGCCAGCAGTCCACCTTACTCTGGGGCCAACGTCCTGACTTTC. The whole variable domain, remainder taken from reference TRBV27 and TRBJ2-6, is EAQVTQNPRYLITVTGKKLTVTCSQNMNHEYMSWYRQDPGLGLRQIYYSMNVEVTDKGDVPEGYKVSRKEKRNFPLILESPSPNQTSLYFCASSPPYSGANVLTFGAGSRLTVL.

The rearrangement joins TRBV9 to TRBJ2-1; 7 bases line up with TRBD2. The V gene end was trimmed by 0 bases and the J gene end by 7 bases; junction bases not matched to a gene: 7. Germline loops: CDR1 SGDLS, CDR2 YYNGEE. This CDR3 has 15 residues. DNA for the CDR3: TGTGCCAGCAGCGTAGCTGGGGAGGGGTGGAATGAGCAGTTCTTC. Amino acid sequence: CASSVAGEGWNEQFF.

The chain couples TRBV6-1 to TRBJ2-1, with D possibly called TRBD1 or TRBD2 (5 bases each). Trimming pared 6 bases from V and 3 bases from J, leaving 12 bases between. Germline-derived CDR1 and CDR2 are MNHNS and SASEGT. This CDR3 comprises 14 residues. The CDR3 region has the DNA TGTGCCAGCAGAAGGGGACCCAACTACAATGAGCAGTTCTTC. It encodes CASRRGPNYNEQFF.

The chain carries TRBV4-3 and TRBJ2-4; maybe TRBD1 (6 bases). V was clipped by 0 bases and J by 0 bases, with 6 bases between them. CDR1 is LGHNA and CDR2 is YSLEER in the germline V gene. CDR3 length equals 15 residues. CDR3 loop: CASSQEGAAKNIQYF. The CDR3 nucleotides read TGCGCCAGCAGCCAAGAGGGGGCAGCCAAAAACATTCAGTACTTC.

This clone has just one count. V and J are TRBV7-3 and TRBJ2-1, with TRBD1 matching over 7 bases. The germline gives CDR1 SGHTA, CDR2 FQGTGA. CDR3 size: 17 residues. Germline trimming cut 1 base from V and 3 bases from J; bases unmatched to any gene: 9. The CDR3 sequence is CASSLKGTGVNYNEQFF. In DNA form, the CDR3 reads TGTGCCAGCAGCTTAAAGGGAACAGGGGTGAACTACAATGAGCAGTTCTTC.

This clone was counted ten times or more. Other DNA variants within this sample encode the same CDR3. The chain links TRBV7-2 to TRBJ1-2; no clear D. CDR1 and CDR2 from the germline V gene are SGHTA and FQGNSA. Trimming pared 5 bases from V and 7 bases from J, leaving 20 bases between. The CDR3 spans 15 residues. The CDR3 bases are TGTGCCAGCAGCCCAGCGTTAACGGGTGGTCGTGGCTACACCTTC. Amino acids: CASSPALTGGRGYTF. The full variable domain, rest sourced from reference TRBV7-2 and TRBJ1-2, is GAGVSQSPSNKVTEKGKDVELRCDPISGHTALYWYRQSLGQGLEFLIYFQGNSAPDKSGLPSDRFSAERTGGSVSTLTIQRTQQEDSAVYLCASSPALTGGRGYTFGSGTRLTVV.

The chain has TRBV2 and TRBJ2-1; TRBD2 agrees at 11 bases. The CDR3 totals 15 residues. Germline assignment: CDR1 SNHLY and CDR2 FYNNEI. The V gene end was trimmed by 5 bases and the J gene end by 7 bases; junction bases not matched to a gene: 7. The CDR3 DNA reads TGTGCCAGCAGTCCGGGACTAGCGGAATTGAATGAGCAGTTCTTC. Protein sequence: CASSPGLAELNEQFF.

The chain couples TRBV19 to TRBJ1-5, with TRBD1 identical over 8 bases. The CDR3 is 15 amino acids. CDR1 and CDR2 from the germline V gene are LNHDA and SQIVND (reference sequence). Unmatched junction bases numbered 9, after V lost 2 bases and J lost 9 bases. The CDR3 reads CASSITGRQGSPQHF. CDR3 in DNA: TGTGCCAGTAGTATAACGGGTCGACAGGGGTCGCCCCAGCATTTT.

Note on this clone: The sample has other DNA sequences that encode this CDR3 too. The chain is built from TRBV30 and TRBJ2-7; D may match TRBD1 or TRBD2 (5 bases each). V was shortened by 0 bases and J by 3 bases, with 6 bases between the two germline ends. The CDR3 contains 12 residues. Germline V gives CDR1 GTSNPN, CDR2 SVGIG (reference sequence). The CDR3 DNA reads TGTGCCTGGAGTGTTGGGGGCTACGAGCAGTACTTC. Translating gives CAWSVGGYEQYF.

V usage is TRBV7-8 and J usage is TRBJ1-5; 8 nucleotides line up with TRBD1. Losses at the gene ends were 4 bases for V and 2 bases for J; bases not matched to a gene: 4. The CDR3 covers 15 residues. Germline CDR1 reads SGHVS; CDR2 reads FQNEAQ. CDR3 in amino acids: CASSSGTGGNQPQHF. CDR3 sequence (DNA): TGTGCCAGCAGCTCCGGGACAGGCGGCAATCAGCCCCAGCATTTT.

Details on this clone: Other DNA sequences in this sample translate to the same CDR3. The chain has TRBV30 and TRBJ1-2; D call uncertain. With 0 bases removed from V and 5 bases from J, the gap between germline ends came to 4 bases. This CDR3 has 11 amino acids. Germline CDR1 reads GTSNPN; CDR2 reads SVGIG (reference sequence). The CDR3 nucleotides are TGTGCCTGGAGTGTTACATATGGCTACACCTTC. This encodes CAWSVTYGYTF.

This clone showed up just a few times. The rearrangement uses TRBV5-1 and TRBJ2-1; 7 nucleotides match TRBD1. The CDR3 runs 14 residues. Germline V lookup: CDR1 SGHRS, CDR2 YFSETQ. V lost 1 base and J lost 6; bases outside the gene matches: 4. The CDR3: CASSLNRGPNEQFF. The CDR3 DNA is TGCGCCAGCAGCTTGAACAGGGGCCCCAATGAGCAGTTCTTC. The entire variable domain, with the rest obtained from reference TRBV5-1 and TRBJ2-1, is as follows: KAGVTQTPRYLIKTRGQQVTLSCSPISGHRSVSWYQQTPGQGLQFLFEYFSETQRNKGNFPGRFSGRQFSNSRSEMNVSTLELGDSALYLCASSLNRGPNEQFFGPGTRLTVL.

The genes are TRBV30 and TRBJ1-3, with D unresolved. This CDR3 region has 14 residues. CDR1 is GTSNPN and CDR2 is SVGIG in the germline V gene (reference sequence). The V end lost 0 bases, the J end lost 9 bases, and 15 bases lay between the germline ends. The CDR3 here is CAWSVVLPRGTIYF. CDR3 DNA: TGTGCCTGGAGTGTCGTATTACCCCGCGGCACCATATATTTT.

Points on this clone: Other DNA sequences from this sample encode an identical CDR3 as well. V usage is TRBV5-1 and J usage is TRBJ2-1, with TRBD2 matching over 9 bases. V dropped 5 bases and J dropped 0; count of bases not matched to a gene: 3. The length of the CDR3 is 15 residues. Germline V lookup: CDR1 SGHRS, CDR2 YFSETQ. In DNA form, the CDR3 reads TGCGCCAGCAGTTTTAGCGGGGGCTCCTACAATGAGCAGTTCTTC. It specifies CASSFSGGSYNEQFF.

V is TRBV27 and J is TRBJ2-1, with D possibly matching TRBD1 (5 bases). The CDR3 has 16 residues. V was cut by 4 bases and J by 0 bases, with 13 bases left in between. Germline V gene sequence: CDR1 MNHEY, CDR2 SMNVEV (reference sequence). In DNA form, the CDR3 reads TGTGCCAGCAGTTCCGTCAAAGGGGCCTCCTACAATGAGCAGTTCTTC. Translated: CASSSVKGASYNEQFF.